The present TCR beta chain was sequenced within a study of early T cells in non-severe SARS-CoV-2 infection. The overall study: Unpaired chains resulted from sequencing bulk RNA of unsorted whole blood.

This clonotype came up a few times. Its antigen is not known. General observations from the study: The VDJdb matching leaned toward anti-spike CD8 responses and overlooked private and CD4 specificities.

Individual cDNA molecules were tagged with unique molecular identifiers. TCRdb processed the 5' RACE reads anew with MiXCR; each CDR3 protein has one entry. The sample contains under 85,000 distinct CDR3 sequences, around 14% of which appear only once. There are 15 residues in the CDR3. Germline lookup yields CDR1 LNHDA and CDR2 SQIVND (reference sequence). Germline trimming cut 3 bases from V and 3 bases from J; bases unmatched to any gene: 8. The receptor comes from an adult who was a healthcare worker with PCR-confirmed SARS-CoV-2 infection or an uninfected control (not recorded which). The rearrangement links TRBV19 to TRBJ2-7; TRBD2 aligns across 7 bases. Specimen: whole blood. The CDR3 DNA reads as TGTGCCAGTAGTATGGGACTATCGTTTAGCTACGAGCAGTACTTC. This encodes CASSMGLSFSYEQYF.